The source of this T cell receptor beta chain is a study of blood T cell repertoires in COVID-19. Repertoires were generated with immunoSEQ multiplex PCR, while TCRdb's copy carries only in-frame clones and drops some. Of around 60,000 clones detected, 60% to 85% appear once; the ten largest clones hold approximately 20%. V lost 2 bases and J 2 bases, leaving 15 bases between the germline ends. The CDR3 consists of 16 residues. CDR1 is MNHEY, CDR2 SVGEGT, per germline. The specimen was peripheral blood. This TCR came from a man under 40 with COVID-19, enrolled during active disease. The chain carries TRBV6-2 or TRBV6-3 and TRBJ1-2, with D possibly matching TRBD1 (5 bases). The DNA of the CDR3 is TGTGCCAGCAGTTACCAACCAGGGCCCATGAACTATGGCTACACCTTC. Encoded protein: CASSYQPGPMNYGYTF.